Shown below are 30 T cell receptor beta chains from a single sample sequenced in a study of a mutant IDH1 vaccine in newly diagnosed glioma. The sample's time point: week 11, during vaccination. In the vaccine, a single dose held 300 ug of the mutant IDH1 20-mer peptide, along with topical imiquimod. Assay: immunoSEQ multiplex PCR; the TCRdb copy retains only in-frame clones and omits some. Of about 24,000 clones listed, less than 80% are singletons. Antigen specificity for these receptors is unknown. The sample here was PBMCs, taken from a glioma patient whose treatment included an IDH1 peptide vaccine. These receptors originate from a man aged 40-55 years with glioma.

V is TRBV6-5 and J is TRBJ1-1, with 9 positions matching TRBD1. Trimming at V came to 9 bases and at J to 5 bases, leaving 10 bases not matched to a gene. The CDR3 loop spans 14 amino acids. The V gene's germline CDR1 is MNHEY and CDR2 SVGAGI. CDR3 residues: CASWAGQGVTEAFF. In DNA, the CDR3 is TGTGCCAGTTGGGCGGGACAGGGCGTAACTGAAGCTTTCTTT.

The V gene is TRBV4-1, the J gene TRBJ2-1; TRBD2 aligns across 7 bases. The CDR3 has 18 amino acids. Germline CDR1 and CDR2: MGHRA and YSYEKL. The J segment lost 9 bases and the V segment lost 5 bases, leaving 22 bases of the junction unmatched. CDR3 DNA: TGCGCCAGCAGCGGTTCTAGACTTAGGGAGGGCCGTTCCGTTGAGCAGTTCTTC. Its protein product is CASSGSRLREGRSVEQFF.

The chain employs TRBV7-8 and TRBJ2-1, with 7 nucleotides matching TRBD1. CDR1 is SGHVS, CDR2 FQNEAQ, per germline. The CDR3 has 14 amino acids. With 4 bases clipped from V and 6 bases from J, the junction kept 6 bases outside the gene matches. The CDR3 spells CASSYRDSPNEQFF. The CDR3 bases are TGTGCCAGCAGCTACCGGGACAGCCCCAATGAGCAGTTCTTC.

This clone was seen only once. V and J are TRBV9 and TRBJ2-2, with D possibly TRBD1 on 6 matching bases. The CDR3 runs 16 residues. Per the germline V gene, CDR1 is SGDLS and CDR2 is YYNGEE. Trimming pared 3 bases from V and 4 bases from J, leaving 16 bases between. This CDR3 is CASSAFRGAGTGELFF. The CDR3 DNA sequence: TGTGCCAGCAGCGCCTTCAGGGGCGCGGGCACCGGGGAGCTGTTTTTT.

V usage is TRBV5-4 and J usage is TRBJ2-2, with D perhaps matching TRBD2 (6 bases). V was trimmed by 4 bases and J by 4 bases, leaving 17 bases between them. The CDR3 runs 16 residues. CDR1 SGHNT and CDR2 YYREEE come from the germline V gene (reference sequence). The CDR3 loop reads CASSHLSGQGTGELFF. The CDR3 DNA reads TGTGCCAGCAGCCATCTTAGCGGTCAGGGCACCGGGGAGCTGTTTTTT.

The chain links TRBV4-1 to TRBJ2-1, with a tentative D call TRBD2 (6 bases). V gave up 0 bases and J gave up 6 bases, with 9 bases separating them. This CDR3 region has 14 residues. Germline assignment: CDR1 MGHRA and CDR2 YSYEKL. The CDR3 nucleotides are TGCGCCAGCAGCCAAGATGCGGGGTTCAATGAGCAGTTCTTC. Protein product: CASSQDAGFNEQFF.

The chain couples TRBV5-4 to TRBJ2-1, with D perhaps TRBD2 (5 bases). CDR1 and CDR2 from the germline V gene are SGHNT and YYREEE (reference sequence). Trimming removed 5 bases at V and 0 bases at J, with 12 bases between. The CDR3 runs to 15 residues. In DNA, the CDR3 is TGTGCCAGCAGACCTAGCACGAGCTCCTACAATGAGCAGTTCTTC. Protein: CASRPSTSSYNEQFF.

This chain uses TRBV7-7 with TRBJ2-5, with 11 bases aligning to TRBD1. The CDR3 covers 15 residues. The trim removed 4 bases at V and 5 bases at J, leaving 6 bases unmatched. Per the germline V gene, CDR1 is SSHAT and CDR2 is FNYEAQ (reference sequence). The DNA for the CDR3 is TGTGCCAGCAGCTCCCGGACAGGGGGCTTGGAGACCCAGTACTTC. It translates to CASSSRTGGLETQYF. The complete variable domain, with remaining parts taken from reference TRBV7-7 and TRBJ2-5, reads GAGVSQSPRYKVTKRGQDVTLRCDPISSHATLYWYQQALGQGPEFLTYFNYEAQPDKSGLPSDRFSAERPEGSISTLTIQRTEQRDSAMYRCASSSRTGGLETQYFGPGTRLLVL.

The rearrangement joins TRBV10-1 to TRBJ1-1; 7 bases match TRBD1. With 6 bases clipped from V and 10 bases from J, the junction kept 11 bases outside the gene matches. The germline V gene has CDR1 WNHNN and CDR2 SYGVQD (reference sequence). The CDR3 sequence is 13 residues long. CDR3 amino acids: CASRSQGGGRAFF. The CDR3 DNA reads as TGCGCCAGCAGATCTCAGGGGGGCGGCAGAGCTTTCTTT.

This chain connects TRBV7-6 to TRBJ2-2, with D perhaps matching TRBD1 or TRBD2 (5 bases each). Between the trimmed V and J ends, which lost 5 bases and 1 base, there was a span of 17 bases. CDR3 size: 17 residues. Germline CDR1 and CDR2: SGHVS and FNYEAQ. Written as DNA, the CDR3 is TGTGCCAGCAGCGTAGGGCCCGGGACGGAGAACACCGGGGAGCTGTTTTTT. It is translated as CASSVGPGTENTGELFF. The whole variable domain, filled in from reference TRBV7-6 and TRBJ2-2, reads GAGVSQSPRYKVTKRGQDVALRCDPISGHVSLYWYRQALGQGPEFLTYFNYEAQQDKSGLPNDRFSAERPEGSISTLTIQRTEQRDSAMYRCASSVGPGTENTGELFFGEGSRLTVL.

V gene TRBV2 combines with J gene TRBJ1-6; D is unresolved. Trimming removed 3 bases from V and 4 bases from J, with 10 bases in between. This CDR3 is 15 amino acids long. Germline-derived CDR1 and CDR2 are SNHLY and FYNNEI. The CDR3 nucleotides are TGTGCCAGCAGTGAGATCGGCGCTTATAATTCACCCCTCCACTTT. It is translated as CASSEIGAYNSPLHF.

This clone was observed once. The CDR3: CASSKRMASASDTQYF. DNA of the CDR3: TGTGCCAGCAGCAAACGAATGGCTAGCGCCTCAGATACGCAGTATTTT. The V call is TRBV7-2, the J call TRBJ2-3; possible D gene TRBD2, 6 bases. Per germline, CDR1 SGHTA and CDR2 FQGNSA. V lost 5 bases and J lost 4, with 19 bases in between. The CDR3 spans 16 residues.

This chain connects TRBV5-1 to TRBJ2-5; tentatively, D is TRBD1 (5 bases). V was pared by 1 base and J by 7 bases, with 14 bases between. CDR3 length equals 14 residues. Germline V CDR1 and CDR2: SGHRS, YFSETQ. The CDR3 spells CASSLSPDQGTQYF. CDR3 DNA: TGCGCCAGCAGCTTGTCACCAGACCAGGGGACCCAGTACTTC.

The chain employs TRBV7-2 and TRBJ1-2; weak D call: TRBD1 (6 bases). V shed 5 bases and J shed 3 bases, with 13 bases lying between them. The germline V gene has CDR1 SGHTA and CDR2 FQGNSA. The CDR3 sequence is 14 residues long. CDR3 protein: CASSTGTNDYGYTF. The CDR3, as DNA: TGTGCCAGCAGCACCGGGACAAATGACTATGGCTACACCTTC.

The chain carries TRBV7-2 and TRBJ1-3; a weak D match, TRBD1 (5 bases). The CDR3 runs 15 residues. Per the germline V gene, CDR1 is SGHTA and CDR2 is FQGNSA. V gave up 3 bases and J gave up 4 bases, with 13 bases separating them. CDR3 protein: CASSFTAGQGNTIYF. The CDR3 DNA reads TGTGCCAGCAGCTTTACGGCAGGGCAAGGAAACACCATATATTTT.

This clone came up once. The genes are TRBV11-2 and TRBJ2-7; no clear D. This CDR3 region has 16 residues. V lost 5 bases to trimming and J lost 3 bases, with 20 bases between them. Per germline, CDR1 SGHAT and CDR2 FQNNGV. The CDR3 protein is CASSPEGRHSRYEQYF. The CDR3 DNA follows: TGTGCCAGCAGCCCGGAAGGTCGGCACAGCCGCTACGAGCAGTACTTC.

This CDR3 is CASSYRGHQNGYTF. The CDR3 bases are TGTGCCAGCAGTTACCGTGGGCACCAGAATGGCTACACCTTC. V usage is TRBV6-5 and J usage is TRBJ1-2; no clear D. Per the germline V gene, CDR1 is MNHEY and CDR2 is SVGAGI. The CDR3 runs to 14 residues. Trimming stripped 2 bases from V and 6 bases from J, with 13 bases between.

This clone counts as medium-sized. The V and J genes are TRBV19 and TRBJ1-1, with D maybe TRBD1 (5 bases). Per the germline V gene, CDR1 is LNHDA and CDR2 is SQIVND (reference sequence). V was pared by 3 bases and J by 1 base, with 9 bases between. This CDR3 comprises 14 residues. CDR3 residues: CASSIWGSNTEAFF. Written as DNA, the CDR3 is TGTGCCAGTAGTATCTGGGGGTCGAACACTGAAGCTTTCTTT. The variable domain in full, with the rest retrieved from reference TRBV19 and TRBJ1-1, is DGGITQSPKYLFRKEGQNVTLSCEQNLNHDAMYWYRQDPGQGLRLIYYSQIVNDFQKGDIAEGYSVSREKKESFPLTVTSAQKNPTAFYLCASSIWGSNTEAFFGQGTRLTVV.

V usage is TRBV7-2 and J usage is TRBJ2-3; the D is unclear. V was trimmed by 5 bases and J by 2 bases, leaving 8 bases between them. The CDR3 sequence is 13 residues long. The germline V gene has CDR1 SGHTA and CDR2 FQGNSA. In DNA, the CDR3 is TGTGCCAGCAGCACCCCTGTCACAGATACGCAGTATTTT. Translated, it gives CASSTPVTDTQYF.

The chain couples TRBV5-6 to TRBJ1-2; tentatively, D is TRBD1 (6 bases). Trimming took off 2 bases at V and 2 bases at J, with 7 bases between the two ends. CDR3 length: 13 residues. CDR1 and CDR2 (germline): SGHDT, YYEEEE. CDR3: CASSLGGNYGYTF. CDR3 DNA sequence: TGTGCCAGCAGCTTAGGGGGGAACTATGGCTACACCTTC.

The rearrangement uses TRBV7-9 and TRBJ2-3, with 11 nucleotides matching TRBD2. Per germline, CDR1 SEHNR and CDR2 FQNEAQ (reference sequence). The CDR3 spans 15 residues. J lost 4 bases, V lost 8 bases, and 8 bases had no gene match. In nucleotides, the CDR3 is TGTGCCAGCGGCCCCAGACTAGCGGGATCAGATACGCAGTATTTT. Translation: CASGPRLAGSDTQYF. Looking up the rest from reference TRBV7-9 and TRBJ2-3 gives the full variable domain: DTGVSQNPRHKITKRGQNVTFRCDPISEHNRLYWYRQTLGQGPEFLTYFQNEAQLEKSRLLSDRFSAERPKGSFSTLEIQRTEQGDSAMYLCASGPRLAGSDTQYFGPGTRLTVL.

V is TRBV7-2 and J is TRBJ2-1; 13 bases fit TRBD2. The V gene end was trimmed by 5 bases and the J gene end by 7 bases; junction bases not matched to a gene: 8. The V gene's germline CDR1 is SGHTA and CDR2 FQGNSA. This CDR3 spans 16 amino acids. CDR3 DNA: TGTGCCAGCAGCCCGTGGACTAGCGGGAGAGGTAATGAGCAGTTCTTC. Protein sequence: CASSPWTSGRGNEQFF.

This rearrangement joins TRBV11-3 to TRBJ2-1; D could derive from TRBD1 or TRBD2 (6 bases each). Germline-derived CDR1 and CDR2 are SGHNT and YENEEA. The CDR3 has 16 amino acids. V was pared by 6 bases and J by 9 bases, with 24 bases between. For the CDR3, the DNA is TGTGCCAGCAGACCCCAAGGGGGAGGCTTGGTGGGTGAGCAGTTCTTC. This codes for CASRPQGGGLVGEQFF. Full variable domain (outside the CDR3, taken from reference TRBV11-3 and TRBJ2-1): EAGVVQSPRYKIIEKKQPVAFWCNPISGHNTLYWYLQNLGQGPELLIRYENEEAVDDSQLPKDRFSAERLKGVDSTLKIQPAELGDSAVYLCASRPQGGGLVGEQFFGPGTRLTVL.

The chain employs TRBV4-2 and TRBJ2-1; 7 bases are a match to TRBD2. Germline CDR1 LGHNA, CDR2 YNFKEQ. The J segment lost 4 bases and the V segment lost 0 bases, leaving 9 bases of the junction unmatched. The CDR3 is made up of 17 amino acids. As DNA, the CDR3 is TGTGCCAGCAGCCAAGATCAGGTCGGGGGGACGTACAATGAGCAGTTCTTC. Amino acid sequence: CASSQDQVGGTYNEQFF.

The J gene is TRBJ2-3, the V gene TRBV5-1; TRBD1 is a possible D gene (5 bases). The V gene lost 4 bases and the J gene lost 2 bases, with 11 bases spanning the gap. This CDR3 is 14 amino acids long. From germline, CDR1 is SGHRS and CDR2 YFSETQ. The CDR3 here is CASSIGEHTDTQYF. As DNA, the CDR3 is TGCGCCAGCAGCATAGGGGAACACACAGATACGCAGTATTTT. Full variable domain (outside the CDR3, taken from reference TRBV5-1 and TRBJ2-3): KAGVTQTPRYLIKTRGQQVTLSCSPISGHRSVSWYQQTPGQGLQFLFEYFSETQRNKGNFPGRFSGRQFSNSRSEMNVSTLELGDSALYLCASSIGEHTDTQYFGPGTRLTVL.

The chain combines TRBV4-1 with TRBJ2-1; maybe TRBD1 (7 bases). CDR1 is MGHRA, CDR2 YSYEKL, per germline. CDR3 length: 14 amino acids. V was shortened by 6 bases and J by 12 bases, with 21 bases between the two germline ends. The CDR3 region is CASSGFGGGWGQFF. For the CDR3, the DNA is TGCGCCAGCAGTGGGTTTGGAGGGGGCTGGGGGCAGTTCTTC.

V is TRBV13 and J is TRBJ2-7; unclear D gene. Per the germline V gene, CDR1 is PRHDT and CDR2 is FYEKMQ (reference sequence). With 2 bases removed from V and 4 bases from J, the gap between germline ends came to 6 bases. The CDR3 contains 12 residues. In nucleotides, the CDR3 is TGTGCCAGCAGCTTATACGGGTACGAGCAGTACTTC. Amino acid sequence: CASSLYGYEQYF.

The chain uses TRBV7-9 and TRBJ2-1; D is unresolved. Trimming removed 3 bases from V and 0 bases from J, with 6 bases in between. CDR3 length: 14 amino acids. Germline loops: CDR1 SEHNR, CDR2 FQNEAQ (reference sequence). The CDR3 nucleotides read TGTGCCAGCAGCTTCTCTAGCTCCTACAATGAGCAGTTCTTC. Protein sequence: CASSFSSSYNEQFF.

The chain is built from TRBV10-2 and TRBJ2-3; D may be TRBD1 (5 bases). V lost 3 bases to trimming and J lost 2 bases, with 9 bases between them. CDR3 length: 14 residues. Looked up from germline, CDR1 is WSHSY and CDR2 is SAAADI. CDR3 region: CASSEQVHTDTQYF. In nucleotides, the CDR3 is TGCGCCAGCAGTGAACAGGTCCACACAGATACGCAGTATTTT.

The CDR3 here is CASSLDSETEAFF. The CDR3 DNA follows: TGCGCCAGCAGCTTGGACTCGGAAACTGAAGCTTTCTTT. This sequence joins TRBV5-1 and TRBJ1-1; D gene ambiguous. V lost 0 bases, J lost 5 bases, and 8 bases lay in between. CDR1 and CDR2 (germline): SGHRS, YFSETQ. The CDR3 is 13 residues long.